This T cell receptor (beta chain) was obtained from a study of shared clonotypes between healthy human individuals. Study donors comprised healthy, HIV-negative adults devoid of recent acute infection or vaccination. In the authors' workflow: With immunoSEQ giving junction-only sequences and no quality scores, filtering differed. Method: immunoSEQ multiplex PCR; TCRdb's copy keeps in-frame clones and lacks some. V and J calls and clone size are copied from that table; D and trimming were computed from the DNA. Of approximately 710,000 clones in the sample, 80% to 95% were seen once. Of note for this clone: Its antigen is not identified.

Whole-study results and caveats: Estimated richness was generally greater in naive than memory subsets.

This sequence originates from a man between 18 and 29 years old in good health. Some clones in this sample may be carry-over from other donors' samples. Specimen: memory CD8+ T cells from PBMCs. Indicated subset: CD45RO+ cells pooled with CCR7-negative TemRA cells.

The CDR3 protein is CASSYGGLAGGETQYF. Here the CDR3 DNA reads TGTGCCAGCAGTTACGGGGGACTAGCGGGAGGGGAGACCCAGTACTTC. The genes are TRBV6-5 and TRBJ2-5, with TRBD2 matching over 16 bases. The CDR3 consists of 16 residues. Trimming cost V 2 bases and J 5 bases; bases outside gene matches: 2. Germline V gene sequence: CDR1 MNHEY, CDR2 SVGAGI.